This entry lists 30 T cell receptor beta chains sequenced from one sample in a study of T cell changes during pregnancy in multiple sclerosis. Some clones are missing from TCRdb's copy, which holds only in-frame ones; the method was immunoSEQ multiplex PCR. Of about 75,000 clones in the sample, 94% were seen once. The source material was CD4+ T cells from peripheral blood mononuclear cells, sampled after pregnancy. The origin of the receptors is a female donor with multiple sclerosis, enrolled in a pregnancy study.

V gene TRBV5-1 combines with J gene TRBJ2-1; no reliable D call. The CDR3 runs 12 residues. Trimming left V 1 base short and J 9 bases short, with 8 bases between. Per germline, CDR1 SGHRS and CDR2 YFSETQ. The CDR3 sequence is CASSLRNSEQFF. The DNA of the CDR3 is TGCGCCAGCAGCTTGAGAAATAGTGAGCAGTTCTTC.

CDR3 nucleotides: TGTGCCAGCAGCGGGTCACGGGGGTGGAACATTCAGTACTTC. Its translation: CASSGSRGWNIQYF. This chain connects TRBV9 to TRBJ2-4; tentatively, D is TRBD2 (6 bases). CDR1 and CDR2 (germline): SGDLS, YYNGEE. Trimming stripped 3 bases from V and 7 bases from J, with 14 bases between. This CDR3 is 14 amino acids long.

This clone was counted a single time. The V gene is TRBV5-1, the J gene TRBJ1-4; the D gene is possibly TRBD1 (5 bases). Germline assignment: CDR1 SGHRS and CDR2 YFSETQ. The CDR3 loop spans 14 amino acids. V was trimmed by 0 bases and J by 8 bases, leaving 11 bases between them. CDR3 loop: CASSLARVGEKLFF. The CDR3 nucleotides are TGCGCCAGCAGCTTGGCCAGGGTCGGCGAAAAACTGTTTTTT. The whole variable domain, filled in from reference TRBV5-1 and TRBJ1-4, reads KAGVTQTPRYLIKTRGQQVTLSCSPISGHRSVSWYQQTPGQGLQFLFEYFSETQRNKGNFPGRFSGRQFSNSRSEMNVSTLELGDSALYLCASSLARVGEKLFFGSGTQLSVL.

V usage is TRBV14 and J usage is TRBJ2-4, with 8 bases identical to TRBD2. CDR1 and CDR2 (germline): SGHDN, FVKESK. The CDR3 has 17 residues. V shed 3 bases and J 3 bases; nucleotides not matched to a gene: 10. The CDR3 sequence is CASSHPPREGHKNIQYF. The CDR3 region has the DNA TGTGCCAGCAGCCACCCTCCCCGGGAGGGCCACAAAAACATTCAGTACTTC.

CDR3 loop: CASSDGTPGLGAFF. CDR3 nucleotides: TGTGCCAGCAGTGATGGGACACCGGGCCTGGGAGCTTTCTTT. This rearrangement joins TRBV6-1 to TRBJ1-1, with D perhaps TRBD1 (6 bases). This CDR3 has 14 residues. V lost 3 bases and J lost 10, with 18 bases in between. Germline values: CDR1 MNHNS, CDR2 SASEGT.

The chain combines TRBV28 with TRBJ2-4; unclear D gene. V was trimmed by 5 bases and J by 0 bases, leaving 5 bases between them. Germline V CDR1 and CDR2: MDHEN, SYDVKM. The CDR3 runs 13 residues. The CDR3 loop reads CASSIIAKNIQYF. CDR3 nucleotide sequence: TGTGCCAGCAGTATAATAGCCAAAAACATTCAGTACTTC.

This chain connects TRBV28 to TRBJ2-7; the match to TRBD2 covers 8 bases. CDR1 MDHEN and CDR2 SYDVKM come from the germline V gene. The CDR3 extends over 17 amino acids. J was trimmed by 5 bases and V by 6 bases; bases with no gene match: 18. CDR3 sequence: CASRKGGLPGRANEQYF. The CDR3 nucleotides read TGTGCCAGCAGAAAGGGGGGATTACCCGGGAGGGCCAACGAGCAGTACTTC.

This chain joins TRBV5-6 and TRBJ2-7; D may be TRBD1 (6 bases). Per the germline V gene, CDR1 is SGHDT and CDR2 is YYEEEE. Deletions cut 4 bases from V and 3 bases from J, with 17 bases between. The CDR3 has 15 residues. The DNA for the CDR3 is TGTGCCAGCAGCCGATCCGGGACAACTGTCTACGAGCAGTACTTC. Encoded protein: CASSRSGTTVYEQYF.

This clone was seen once. The rearrangement uses TRBV7-2 and TRBJ2-7, with 11 bases that match TRBD1. There are 15 residues in the CDR3. Trimming removed 2 bases from V and 4 bases from J; junction bases left unmatched: 4. CDR1 SGHTA and CDR2 FQGNSA come from the germline V gene. CDR3 nucleotide sequence: TGTGCCAGCAGCTTACGCCGGGACAGGGGGTACGAGCAGTACTTC. Translated, it gives CASSLRRDRGYEQYF.

The V gene is TRBV28, the J gene TRBJ2-5; D is possibly TRBD2 (6 bases). Trimming stripped 6 bases from V and 5 bases from J, with 22 bases between. This CDR3 has 16 residues. Germline CDR1 and CDR2: MDHEN and SYDVKM. CDR3 amino acids: CASSLLVGPGGETQYF. The CDR3 nucleotides are TGTGCCAGCAGCCTTCTAGTCGGCCCCGGGGGTGAGACCCAGTACTTC. Supplemented by reference TRBV28 and TRBJ2-5, the full variable domain reads DVKVTQSSRYLVKRTGEKVFLECVQDMDHENMFWYRQDPGLGLRLIYFSYDVKMKEKGDIPEGYSVSREKKERFSLILESASTNQTSMYLCASSLLVGPGGETQYFGPGTRLLVL.

The chain recombines TRBV27 with TRBJ2-1; 12 nucleotides align to TRBD2. The germline V gene has CDR1 MNHEY and CDR2 SMNVEV (reference sequence). V lost 7 bases and J lost 2; bases outside the gene matches: 3. The CDR3 is made up of 15 amino acids. CDR3 loop: CASMLAGGPYNEQFF. As DNA, the CDR3 is TGTGCCAGCATGCTAGCGGGAGGGCCCTACAATGAGCAGTTCTTC.

This chain connects TRBV6-6 to TRBJ2-7; D might be TRBD1 (6 bases). The CDR3 spans 12 residues. Trimming stripped 6 bases from V and 3 bases from J, with 9 bases between. Germline CDR1 is MNHNY and CDR2 is SVGAGI (reference sequence). The chain's CDR3 is CASRKDSYEQYF. The CDR3 DNA sequence: TGTGCCAGCAGAAAGGACAGCTACGAGCAGTACTTC.

The genes are TRBV11-2 and TRBJ1-4, with TRBD1 as a possible D gene (5 bases). CDR1 SGHAT and CDR2 FQNNGV come from the germline V gene. Trimming removed 6 bases from V and 7 bases from J, with 21 bases in between. The CDR3 consists of 16 residues. The CDR3 sequence: CASSIDGTGRGEKLFF. CDR3 coding DNA: TGTGCCAGCAGTATAGACGGTACAGGAAGGGGTGAAAAACTGTTTTTT.

The chain links TRBV27 to TRBJ1-5; D may be TRBD1 (5 bases). This CDR3 has 14 residues. Germline CDR1 is MNHEY and CDR2 is SMNVEV (reference sequence). Trimming shortened V by 8 bases and J by 0 bases, and 11 bases separated the two germline ends. CDR3 sequence: CASRGGYSNQPQHF. The CDR3 DNA follows: TGTGCCAGCCGGGGGGGTTATAGCAATCAGCCCCAGCATTTT.

In the case of this clone: An end of the junction differs from the germline gene, which may be a read error. The chain joins TRBV7-9 to TRBJ2-5; 7 bases match TRBD2. CDR1 and CDR2 from the germline V gene are SEHNR and FQNEAQ (reference sequence). The CDR3 has 15 amino acids. CDR3 bases: TGTGCCAGCAGTTTAGCGGGCCTCCGGGGAGAGACCCAGTACTTC. The encoded protein is CASSLAGLRGETQYF.

The chain has TRBV19 and TRBJ1-4, with a weak D call TRBD1 (5 bases). The CDR3 loop spans 12 amino acids. The V end was cut by 5 bases, the J end by 7 bases, with 8 bases between. Germline V gene data show CDR1 as LNHDA and CDR2 as SQIVND (reference sequence). The chain's CDR3 is CASSADSEKLFF. The CDR3 bases are TGTGCCAGTAGTGCAGACAGTGAAAAACTGTTTTTT.

This chain connects TRBV19 to TRBJ2-7, with 10 bases fitting TRBD1. This CDR3 region has 16 residues. V trimming: 5 bases; J trimming: 3 bases; junction bases outside the gene matches: 10. The V gene's germline CDR1 is LNHDA and CDR2 SQIVND (reference sequence). CDR3 sequence reads: CASSHDTGQGFYEQYF. DNA for the CDR3: TGTGCCAGTAGTCACGACACGGGACAGGGGTTCTACGAGCAGTACTTC.

This chain links TRBV29-1 with TRBJ1-5; D is possibly TRBD1 (5 bases). Germline V lookup: CDR1 SQVTM, CDR2 ANQGSEA. This CDR3 spans 15 amino acids. V lost 5 bases and J lost 6, with 20 bases in between. The CDR3 protein is CSVSYQGGRGQPQHF. The DNA of the CDR3 is TGCAGCGTTTCTTACCAGGGCGGAAGGGGTCAGCCCCAGCATTTT.

The chain combines TRBV19 with TRBJ2-1; TRBD2 is a possible D gene (7 bases). CDR1 is LNHDA and CDR2 is SQIVND in the germline V gene (reference sequence). Trimming pared 3 bases from V and 0 bases from J, leaving 12 bases between. The CDR3 contains 16 residues. Here the CDR3 reads CASSIGGPSSYNEQFF. As DNA, the CDR3 is TGTGCCAGTAGTATCGGGGGGCCGAGCTCCTACAATGAGCAGTTCTTC.

The V and J genes are TRBV19 and TRBJ1-1; no clear D. Germline V gene data show CDR1 as LNHDA and CDR2 as SQIVND (reference sequence). The germline V and J ends were trimmed by 4 bases and 5 bases, with 11 bases remaining between them. This CDR3 contains 13 residues. The CDR3 loop reads CASSRGRGTEAFF. In DNA, the CDR3 is TGTGCCAGTAGTAGAGGAAGAGGGACTGAAGCTTTCTTT.

V usage is TRBV5-6 and J usage is TRBJ2-5, with a tentative D call TRBD1 (5 bases). The ends were cut back, 1 base at V and 9 bases at J, with 16 bases in the middle. Germline CDR1 and CDR2: SGHDT and YYEEEE. This CDR3 contains 14 residues. The CDR3 nucleotides are TGTGCCAGCAGCTTGTGGATTGCAGGGAAGGCCCAGTACTTC. Translating it yields CASSLWIAGKAQYF.

The V gene is TRBV19, the J gene TRBJ2-7; 10 bases align to TRBD1. The CDR3 spans 13 residues. Germline V lookup: CDR1 LNHDA, CDR2 SQIVND (reference sequence). After removal of 8 bases from V and 6 bases from J, the junction contained 7 bases not matched to a gene. The CDR3 spells CASEGTGDREQYF. The CDR3 bases are TGTGCCAGTGAGGGGACAGGGGACCGCGAGCAGTACTTC.

J is TRBJ1-4 and V is TRBV19, with D tentatively TRBD1 (5 bases). CDR3 length equals 13 residues. The V gene's germline CDR1 is LNHDA and CDR2 SQIVND (reference sequence). V shed 7 bases and J shed 4 bases, with 10 bases lying between them. The CDR3: CASTQAINEKLFF. As DNA, the CDR3 is TGTGCCAGTACACAGGCCATTAATGAAAAACTGTTTTTT.

This clone came up once. The V and J genes are TRBV2 and TRBJ2-4, with 7 positions matching TRBD2. The V and J ends lost 8 bases and 12 bases, in that order; junction bases with no gene match: 25. CDR1 and CDR2 (germline): SNHLY, FYNNEI. CDR3 length: 17 amino acids. The CDR3 spells CASSDVGLAARGLDQYF. The CDR3 bases are TGTGCCAGCTCGGATGTTGGGCTAGCGGCCCGAGGGTTGGATCAGTACTTC. Full variable domain (outside the CDR3, taken from reference TRBV2 and TRBJ2-4): EPEVTQTPSHQVTQMGQEVILRCVPISNHLYFYWYRQILGQKVEFLVSFYNNEISEKSEIFDDQFSVERPDGSNFTLKIRSTKLEDSAMYFCASSDVGLAARGLDQYFGAGTRLSVL.

This chain joins TRBV29-1 and TRBJ2-2, with 14 bases identical to TRBD2. Per the germline V gene, CDR1 is SQVTM and CDR2 is ANQGSEA. V lost 3 bases to trimming and J lost 3 bases; unmatched junction nucleotides: 6. The length of the CDR3 is 17 residues. CDR3: CSVEGLAGDRDTGELFF. The DNA of the CDR3 is TGCAGCGTTGAGGGACTAGCGGGAGATCGTGACACCGGGGAGCTGTTTTTT.

The chain joins TRBV5-1 to TRBJ1-2; TRBD1 agrees at 10 bases. Germline CDR1 and CDR2: SGHRS and YFSETQ. With V trimmed by 4 bases and J by 6 bases, 6 bases remained unmatched. This CDR3 comprises 14 residues. The CDR3 region is CASSRDRGLDGYTF. The DNA for the CDR3 is TGCGCCAGCAGCCGGGACAGGGGTCTAGATGGCTACACCTTC.

The rearrangement uses TRBV11-2 and TRBJ2-7, with TRBD2 identical over 7 bases. V dropped 0 bases and J dropped 3; count of bases not matched to a gene: 5. Germline-derived CDR1 and CDR2 are SGHAT and FQNNGV. CDR3 length equals 15 residues. For the CDR3, the DNA is TGTGCCAGCAGCTTAGATGCTTGGGGGGGCTACGAGCAGTACTTC. Protein: CASSLDAWGGYEQYF.

This chain links TRBV11-2 with TRBJ2-3; maybe TRBD1 (6 bases). From germline, CDR1 is SGHAT and CDR2 FQNNGV. This CDR3 has 17 residues. Trimming pared 3 bases from V and 1 base from J, leaving 17 bases between. The chain's CDR3 is CASSLVQGLRRTDTQYF. The DNA of the CDR3 is TGTGCCAGCAGCTTGGTGCAGGGGCTACGTCGCACAGATACGCAGTATTTT.

The V call is TRBV5-1, the J call TRBJ2-3, with 10 bases lining up with TRBD2. V shed 0 bases, J shed 3 bases, and the junction held 4 bases outside the gene matches. Germline-derived CDR1 and CDR2 are SGHRS and YFSETQ. The CDR3 has 16 residues. Written as DNA, the CDR3 is TGCGCCAGCAGCTTGGCACTAGCGGGACTAACAGATACGCAGTATTTT. It encodes CASSLALAGLTDTQYF. The full variable domain, in which reference TRBV5-1 and TRBJ2-3 provide the parts outside the CDR3, is KAGVTQTPRYLIKTRGQQVTLSCSPISGHRSVSWYQQTPGQGLQFLFEYFSETQRNKGNFPGRFSGRQFSNSRSEMNVSTLELGDSALYLCASSLALAGLTDTQYFGPGTRLTVL.

The table lists this clone with a count of one. The gene calls are TRBV5-8 and TRBJ2-2; maybe TRBD2 (6 bases). This CDR3 spans 15 amino acids. Trimming removed 4 bases from V and 5 bases from J, with 15 bases in between. CDR1 and CDR2 (germline): SGHTS, YDEGEE. The CDR3 sequence is CASSAGLLTTGELFF. CDR3 nucleotide sequence: TGTGCCAGCAGCGCGGGACTTCTAACAACCGGGGAGCTGTTTTTT.